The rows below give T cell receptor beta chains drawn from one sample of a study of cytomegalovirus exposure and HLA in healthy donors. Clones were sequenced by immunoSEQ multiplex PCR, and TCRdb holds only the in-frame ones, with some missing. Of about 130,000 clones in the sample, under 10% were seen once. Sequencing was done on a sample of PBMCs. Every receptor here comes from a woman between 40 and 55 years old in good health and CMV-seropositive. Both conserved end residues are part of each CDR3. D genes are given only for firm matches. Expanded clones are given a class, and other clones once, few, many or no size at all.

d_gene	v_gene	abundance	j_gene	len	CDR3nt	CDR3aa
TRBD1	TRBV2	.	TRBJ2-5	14	TGTGCCAGTAAGACCGGGACAGTAGAAGAGACCCAGTACTTC	CASKTGTVEETQYF
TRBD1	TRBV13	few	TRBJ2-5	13	TGTGCCAGCAGCCCAAGGGGGCTAGGGACCCAGTACTTC	CASSPRGLGTQYF
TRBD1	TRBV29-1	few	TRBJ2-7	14	TGCAGCGTTGAAGTTCCTGGGACAGCTTACGAGCAGTACTTC	CSVEVPGTAYEQYF
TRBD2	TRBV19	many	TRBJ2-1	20	TGTGCCAGTAGTATCAAAGGAGAACTAGCGGGGGGGCCGGTTGTAAATGAGCAGTTCTTC	CASSIKGELAGGPVVNEQFF
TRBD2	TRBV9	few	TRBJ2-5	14	TGTGCCAGCAGCGGTGGGACTACCCAAGAGACCCAGTACTTC	CASSGGTTQETQYF
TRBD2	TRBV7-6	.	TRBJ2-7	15	TGTGCCAGCAGCGTTGGGACTAGCGGGGGCCAGGGGCTGTACTTC	CASSVGTSGGQGLYF
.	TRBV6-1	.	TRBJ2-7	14	TGTGCCAGCAGGCGGGACAGCACGGCCTACGAGCAGTACTTC	CASRRDSTAYEQYF
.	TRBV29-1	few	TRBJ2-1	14	TGCAGCGTTGCTACTAGTCCTTTATACAATGAGCAGTTCTTC	CSVATSPLYNEQFF
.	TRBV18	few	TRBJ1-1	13	TGTGCCAGCTTACAGGGAGTGAACACTGAAGCTTTCTTT	CASLQGVNTEAFF
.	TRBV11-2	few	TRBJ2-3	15	TGTGCCAGCAGCTTAGACCGACAGGGCACAGATACGCAGTATTTT	CASSLDRQGTDTQYF
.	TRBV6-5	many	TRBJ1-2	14	TGTGCCAGCAACTTACAGGGCGGTACGGAGGGCTACACCTTC	CASNLQGGTEGYTF
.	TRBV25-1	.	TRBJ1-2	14	TGTGCCAGCAGTGCTACAGGGACGGACTATGGCTACACCTTC	CASSATGTDYGYTF
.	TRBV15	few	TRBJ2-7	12	TGTGCCACCAGCAGATCTTCCTACGAGCAGTACTTC	CATSRSSYEQYF
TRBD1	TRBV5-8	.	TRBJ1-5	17	TGTGCCAGCAGCTTATACAAGGGGGCGTTGGGCAATCAGCCCCAGCATTTT	CASSLYKGALGNQPQHF
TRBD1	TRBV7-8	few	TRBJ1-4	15	TGTGCCAGCAGCTTACGGACAGGGCCTAATGAAAAACTGTTTTTT	CASSLRTGPNEKLFF
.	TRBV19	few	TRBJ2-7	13	TGTGCCAGTTCCCTTAAAGGCGGCTACGAGCAGTACTTC	CASSLKGGYEQYF
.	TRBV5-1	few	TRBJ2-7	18	TGCGCCAGCAGCTTGGCTCACCGGGACTTTTATAGCTCCTACGAGCAGTACTTC	CASSLAHRDFYSSYEQYF
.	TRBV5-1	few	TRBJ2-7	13	TGCGCCAGCAGCCTACAGGGAGAGTACGAGCAGTACTTC	CASSLQGEYEQYF
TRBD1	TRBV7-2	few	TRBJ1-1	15	TGTGCCAGCAGCTACAGGACAGGGAGAATGACTGAAGCTTTCTTT	CASSYRTGRMTEAFF
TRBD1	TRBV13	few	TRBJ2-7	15	TGTGCCAGCAGCCCAGCCGGGACAGGGTCTGACGAGCAGTACTTC	CASSPAGTGSDEQYF
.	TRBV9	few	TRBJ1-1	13	TGTGCCAGCAGCGTCTCCGGGGGAACTGAAGCTTTCTTT	CASSVSGGTEAFF
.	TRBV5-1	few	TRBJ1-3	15	TGCGCCAGCAGCTTGGGTGGACAGAATGGAAACACCATATATTTT	CASSLGGQNGNTIYF
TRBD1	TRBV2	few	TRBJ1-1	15	TGTGCCAGCAGAGATTCAGGGGGCTTGAACACTGAAGCCTTCTTT	CASRDSGGLNTEAFF
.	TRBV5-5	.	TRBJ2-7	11	TGTGCCAGCAGCGACAACTACGAGCAGTACTTC	CASSDNYEQYF
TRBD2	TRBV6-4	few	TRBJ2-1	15	TGTGCCAGCAGCCCCGGGACTAGCGGCGGGGAGGAGCAGTTCTTC	CASSPGTSGGEEQFF
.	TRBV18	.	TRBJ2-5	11	TGTGCCAGCTCACCCGGAGAGACCCAGTACTTC	CASSPGETQYF
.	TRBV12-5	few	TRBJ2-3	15	TGTGCTAGTGGAGGCGGGGGCGTAGGCACAGATACGCAGTATTTT	CASGGGGVGTDTQYF
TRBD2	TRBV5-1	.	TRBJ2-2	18	TGCGCCAGCAGCTCACTACCTAGCGGACTCGCGAACACCGGGGAGCTGTTTTTT	CASSSLPSGLANTGELFF
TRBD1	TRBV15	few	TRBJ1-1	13	TGTGCCACCAGCAGAGGGGGGACAGCTGAAGCTTTCTTT	CATSRGGTAEAFF
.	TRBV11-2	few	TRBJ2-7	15	TGTGCCAGCAGCTCGGACAGAGTAAGCTCCTACGAGCAGTACTTC	CASSSDRVSSYEQYF
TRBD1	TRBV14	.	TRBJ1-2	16	TGTGCCAGCAGCCCCCCGGGACAGGGGGGCTTCTATGGCTACACCTTC	CASSPPGQGGFYGYTF
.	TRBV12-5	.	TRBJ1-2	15	TGTGCTAGTGGTTTGGTCGTGGGGGGAGTGAATGGCTACCCCTTC	CASGLVVGGVNGYPF
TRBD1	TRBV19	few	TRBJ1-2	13	TGTGCCAGTCGGGACAGGGGGAGCTATGGCTACACCTTC	CASRDRGSYGYTF
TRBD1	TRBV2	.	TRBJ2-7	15	TGTGCCAGCAGGACCGGGACAGGGATCCTCTACGAGCAGTACTTC	CASRTGTGILYEQYF
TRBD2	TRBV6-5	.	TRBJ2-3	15	TGTGCCAGCAGAGACGGGACTAGCGTCACAGATACGCAGTATTTT	CASRDGTSVTDTQYF
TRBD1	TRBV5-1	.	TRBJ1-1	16	TGCGCCAGCAGCCCGGGACAGGGGGCTATCGACACTGAAGCTTTCTTT	CASSPGQGAIDTEAFF
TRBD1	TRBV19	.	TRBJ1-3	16	TGTGCCAGTAGTATGTCGGGACAGGGATCTGGAAACACCATATATTTT	CASSMSGQGSGNTIYF
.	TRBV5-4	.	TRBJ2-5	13	TGTGCCAGCAGCTTATGGTCTGCGGAGACCCAGTACTTC	CASSLWSAETQYF
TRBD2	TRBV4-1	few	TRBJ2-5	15	TGCGCCAGCAGCCCTGGGGCAGGGAGGGAAGAGACCCAGTACTTC	CASSPGAGREETQYF
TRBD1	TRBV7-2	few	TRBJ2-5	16	TGTGCCAGCAGCTACCCACCGGGACAGAGAAAAGAGACCCAGTACTTC	CASSYPPGQRKETQYF
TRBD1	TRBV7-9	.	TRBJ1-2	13	TGTGCCAGCAGCCTGTCCCAGGGGGATGGCTACACCTTC	CASSLSQGDGYTF
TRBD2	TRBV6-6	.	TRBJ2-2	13	TGTGCCAGCGACATTGGCGGGAGGAGTGGGCTGTTTTTT	CASDIGGRSGLFF
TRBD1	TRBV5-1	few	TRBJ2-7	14	TGCGCCAGCAGCGCGGGACAGGGGGCCTACGAGCAGTACTTC	CASSAGQGAYEQYF